These 2 T cell receptor beta chains were all obtained from the same sample, sequenced in a study of beta chain features in type 1 diabetes. General observations from the study: When Type 1 diabetes patients were examined, their TCRB CDR3s proved moderately but significantly shorter in all four CD4+ subsets.

These receptors are not linked to any known antigen. Expressed TCRB transcripts were sequenced because the entire RNA isolate underwent reverse transcription. Profiling relied on immunoSEQ multiplex PCR, and the TCRdb table lists in-frame clones only, not all of them. The table lists around 300,000 clones, 15% of them singletons. Sequenced input: naive CD4+ T cells from blood. The receptors come from a man between 18 and 35 years old with type 1 diabetes.

There are a few counts of this clone. V is TRBV28 and J is TRBJ2-7, with D tentatively TRBD1 (8 bases). The V end was cut by 6 bases, the J end by 5 bases, with 14 bases between. The V gene's germline CDR1 is MDHEN and CDR2 SYDVKM. CDR3 length: 13 residues. CDR3 coding DNA: TGTGCCAGCAGGTGGACAGGGAGGGACGAGCAGTACTTC. It translates to CASRWTGRDEQYF.

This clone was counted a few times. The chain uses TRBV5-1 and TRBJ2-7, with 7 positions matching TRBD2. V lost 4 bases, J lost 6 bases, and 13 bases stayed unmatched. From germline, CDR1 is SGHRS and CDR2 YFSETQ. The length of the CDR3 is 15 residues. The CDR3 reads CASSAIEAGISEQYF. In nucleotides, the CDR3 is TGCGCCAGCAGCGCCATCGAAGCGGGAATCAGCGAGCAGTACTTC. The full variable domain, its missing parts supplied by reference TRBV5-1 and TRBJ2-7, is KAGVTQTPRYLIKTRGQQVTLSCSPISGHRSVSWYQQTPGQGLQFLFEYFSETQRNKGNFPGRFSGRQFSNSRSEMNVSTLELGDSALYLCASSAIEAGISEQYFGPGTRLTVT.